This T cell receptor beta chain was documented in a study of blood T cell repertoires in COVID-19. The wider study: The samples span acute and convalescent COVID-19 from the United States, Italy and Spain. PBMCs, B-cell-depleted T cells, or T cells were the source of the cDNA or gDNA that made up the material.

From germline, CDR1 is LNHDA and CDR2 SQIVND (reference sequence). V was clipped by 3 bases and J by 1 base, with 12 bases between them. This CDR3 has 15 amino acids. This clone occurred once. Produced via immunoSEQ multiplex PCR; TCRdb's table is partial and in-frame only. The sample lists about 180,000 clones, approximately 86% occurring once. This rearrangement joins TRBV19 to TRBJ1-1; D gene uncertain. This TCR derives from a woman aged 25 to 39 with active or convalescent COVID-19. The specimen sequenced was peripheral blood. The CDR3 nucleotides read TGTGCCAGTAGTATCATAGACTCAACGAACACTGAAGCTTTCTTT. Its protein is CASSIIDSTNTEAFF.